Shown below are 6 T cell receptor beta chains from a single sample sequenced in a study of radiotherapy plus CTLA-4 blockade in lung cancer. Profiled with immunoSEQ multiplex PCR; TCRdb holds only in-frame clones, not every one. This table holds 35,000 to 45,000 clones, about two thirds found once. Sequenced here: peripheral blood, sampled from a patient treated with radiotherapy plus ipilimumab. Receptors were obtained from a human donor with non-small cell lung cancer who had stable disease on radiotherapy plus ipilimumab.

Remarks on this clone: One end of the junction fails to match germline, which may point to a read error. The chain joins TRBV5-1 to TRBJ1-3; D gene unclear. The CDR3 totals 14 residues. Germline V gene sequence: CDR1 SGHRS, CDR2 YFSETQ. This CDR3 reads CASIGAVSGNTLYF. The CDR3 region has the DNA TGCGCCAGCATCGGAGCAGTCTCTGGAAACACCCTATATTTT.

In nucleotides, the CDR3 is TGTGCCAGCAGCTCCACGGGTACGCAGTATTTT. Protein: CASSSTGTQYF. The V gene is TRBV5-4, the J gene TRBJ2-3, with D uncertain. The CDR3 is made up of 11 amino acids. V was clipped by 3 bases and J by 8 bases, with 7 bases between them. Germline V CDR1 and CDR2: SGHNT, YYREEE (reference sequence). Full variable domain (remainder filled in from reference TRBV5-4 and TRBJ2-3): ETGVTQSPTHLIKTRGQQVTLRCSSQSGHNTVSWYQQALGQGPQFIFQYYREEENGRGNFPPRFSGLQFPNYSSELNVNALELDDSALYLCASSSTGTQYFGPGTRLTVL.

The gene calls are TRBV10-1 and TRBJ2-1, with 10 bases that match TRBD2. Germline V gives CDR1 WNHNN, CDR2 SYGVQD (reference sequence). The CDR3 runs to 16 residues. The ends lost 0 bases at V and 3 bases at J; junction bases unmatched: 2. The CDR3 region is CASSESASGGYNEQFF. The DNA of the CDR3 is TGCGCCAGCAGTGAGTCGGCTAGCGGGGGCTACAATGAGCAGTTCTTC.

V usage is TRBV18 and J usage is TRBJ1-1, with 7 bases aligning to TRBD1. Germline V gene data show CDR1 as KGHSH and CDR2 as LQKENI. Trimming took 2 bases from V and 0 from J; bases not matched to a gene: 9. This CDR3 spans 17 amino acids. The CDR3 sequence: CASSPGQTRGLNTEAFF. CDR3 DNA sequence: TGTGCCAGCTCACCAGGACAGACAAGGGGGCTGAACACTGAAGCTTTCTTT.

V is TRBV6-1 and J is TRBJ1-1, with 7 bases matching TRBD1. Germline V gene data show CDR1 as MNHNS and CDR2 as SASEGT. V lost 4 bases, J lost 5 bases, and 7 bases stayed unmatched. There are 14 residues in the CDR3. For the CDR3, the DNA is TGTGCCAGCAGTGGTCAAGGGGGCGGAACTGAAGCTTTCTTT. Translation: CASSGQGGGTEAFF.

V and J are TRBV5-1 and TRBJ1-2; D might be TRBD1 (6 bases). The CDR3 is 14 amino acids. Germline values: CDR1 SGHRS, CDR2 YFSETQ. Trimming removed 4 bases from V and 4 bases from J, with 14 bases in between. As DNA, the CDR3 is TGCGCCAGCAGCCCTGAACAGGGCTCCTATGGCTACACCTTC. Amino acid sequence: CASSPEQGSYGYTF.